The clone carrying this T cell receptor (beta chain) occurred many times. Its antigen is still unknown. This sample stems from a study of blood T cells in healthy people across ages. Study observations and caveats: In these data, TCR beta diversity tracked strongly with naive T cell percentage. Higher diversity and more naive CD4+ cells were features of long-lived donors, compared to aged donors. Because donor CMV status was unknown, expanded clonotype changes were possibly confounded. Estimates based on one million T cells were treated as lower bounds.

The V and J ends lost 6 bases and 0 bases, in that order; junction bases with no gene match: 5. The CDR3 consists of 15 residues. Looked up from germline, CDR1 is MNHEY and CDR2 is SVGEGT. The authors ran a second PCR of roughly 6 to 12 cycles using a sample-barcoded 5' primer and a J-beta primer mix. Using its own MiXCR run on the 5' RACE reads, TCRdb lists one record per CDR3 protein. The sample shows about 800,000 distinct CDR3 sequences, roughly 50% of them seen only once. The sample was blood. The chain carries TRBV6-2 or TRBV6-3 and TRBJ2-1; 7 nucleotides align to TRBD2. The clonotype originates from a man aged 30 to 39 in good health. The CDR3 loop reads CASSLGLVSYNEQFF. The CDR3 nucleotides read TGTGCCAGCAGCCTTGGACTAGTCTCCTACAATGAGCAGTTCTTC.